The present T cell receptor (beta chain) was sequenced within a study of blood T cell repertoires in COVID-19. About the research overall: Samples taken during acute and convalescent COVID-19 were collected in the United States, Italy and Spain. The analysed material was cDNA or gDNA that came from T cells, B-cell-depleted T cells, or PBMCs.

Per the original methods: Reference gene primer amplification yielded estimated nucleated cell counts. Profiled with immunoSEQ multiplex PCR; TCRdb holds only in-frame clones, not every one. That table supplies the V and J calls and clone size; D and trimming were determined from the DNA. This sample has around 100,000 clones, with roughly 69% found just once. The CDR3 totals 16 residues. The J segment lost 7 bases and the V segment lost 6 bases, leaving 14 bases of the junction unmatched. Germline V gene sequence: CDR1 MNHNY, CDR2 SVGAGI (reference sequence). Sequencing was performed on peripheral blood. This clonotype was sampled from an elderly man with acute or convalescent COVID-19. The rearrangement uses TRBV6-6 and TRBJ2-1, with TRBD2 matching 8 bases. This chain's CDR3 is CASSPVERESFNEQFF. The CDR3 region has the DNA TGTGCCAGCAGCCCGGTAGAGCGGGAGTCGTTTAATGAGCAGTTCTTC.